These 6 T cell receptor beta chains share one sample of origin, sequenced in a study of blood T cell repertoires in COVID-19. Sequenced by immunoSEQ multiplex PCR; TCRdb stores in-frame clones only, minus some. This sample has around 300,000 clones, with approximately 90% found just once. The sequenced material came from PBMCs or T cells enriched from blood (not recorded which). The receptors stem from a woman aged 35 to 49 who had recovered from COVID-19.

This chain connects TRBV18 to TRBJ1-4; a weak D match, TRBD1 (5 bases). This CDR3 has 14 residues. Trimming shortened V by 3 bases and J by 8 bases, and 13 bases separated the two germline ends. Germline CDR1 KGHSH, CDR2 LQKENI. CDR3 in amino acids: CASSPNGGTEKLFF. DNA for the CDR3: TGTGCCAGCTCACCCAATGGAGGGACCGAAAAACTGTTTTTT.

This rearrangement joins TRBV20-1 to TRBJ2-6, with 11 positions matching TRBD1. This CDR3 comprises 19 residues. Trimming removed 3 bases from V and 4 bases from J; junction bases left unmatched: 14. Germline CDR1 DFQATT, CDR2 SNEGSKA (reference sequence). The CDR3 DNA follows: TGCAGTGCTAGTGCTACGCCTGGACAGGGGGCGGGAGGGGCCAACGTCCTGACTTTC. Encoded protein: CSASATPGQGAGGANVLTF.

The chain carries TRBV28 and TRBJ2-5; 14 nucleotides align to TRBD2. Trimming cost V 2 bases and J 7 bases; bases outside gene matches: 15. This CDR3 has 19 residues. Germline assignment: CDR1 MDHEN and CDR2 SYDVKM. The CDR3 DNA reads TGTGCCAGCAGTTTACCCGGGACTAGCGGGAGTCGGACCATCCTGACCCAGTACTTC. This translates into CASSLPGTSGSRTILTQYF.

The gene calls are TRBV28 and TRBJ2-1, with unresolved D. Trimming removed 7 bases at V and 3 bases at J, with 7 bases between. Germline V CDR1 and CDR2: MDHEN, SYDVKM. This CDR3 contains 12 residues. The CDR3 nucleotides read TGTGCCAGCAAGCAAAACTACAATGAGCAGTTCTTC. It translates to CASKQNYNEQFF.

The rearrangement joins TRBV6-5 to TRBJ1-6, with D tentatively TRBD1 (5 bases). V was shortened by 8 bases and J by 7 bases, with 12 bases between the two germline ends. This CDR3 region has 13 residues. Germline V gives CDR1 MNHEY, CDR2 SVGAGI. CDR3 sequence (DNA): TGTGCCAGCCGGGGGGAGCCCAATTCACCCCTCCACTTT. Translated, it gives CASRGEPNSPLHF.

The chain recombines TRBV10-1 with TRBJ2-6, with 9 bases lining up with TRBD1. V shed 4 bases, J shed 2 bases, and the junction held 3 bases outside the gene matches. The CDR3 has 16 amino acids. Germline assignment: CDR1 WNHNN and CDR2 SYGVQD (reference sequence). The CDR3 spells CASSAGQGPGANVLTF. Written as DNA, the CDR3 is TGCGCCAGCAGTGCCGGACAGGGGCCTGGGGCCAACGTCCTGACTTTC.